The present entry profiles one TCR beta chain with its context. Its antigen remains unidentified. Measured with immunoSEQ multiplex PCR; TCRdb has only the in-frame clones, and not every one. The repertoire holds tens of thousands of clones, with 55% to 75% as singletons. This sample is part of a study of vaccination effects on CD4 cells after COVID-19. Study summary: Among convalescent patients, two provided samples 16 days and one week before vaccination.

From germline, CDR1 is GTSNPN and CDR2 SVGIG (reference sequence). Trimming took 4 bases from V and 3 from J; bases not matched to a gene: 16. The CDR3 is 18 amino acids. Findings of the study overall: Most post-vaccine spike-reactive clones in convalescents were new, not infection-derived. Clones from infection and from vaccination both contracted markedly late after vaccination.

Sequencing was preceded by expansion of antigen-specific CD4+ T cells with viral peptide pools in the ViraFEST assay. Following 10 days of culture, CD4+ T cells were isolated. SARS-CoV-2 infected the person between March and December 2020, as confirmed by PCR. IL-2 medium took the place of half the medium on both days 3 and 7. The gene calls are TRBV30 and TRBJ2-1, with TRBD2 matching over 9 bases. This clonotype originated in a human donor who had a prior SARS-CoV-2 infection. This material consisted of CD4+ T cells from PBMCs cultured with HCoV-NL63 spike peptides, taken before COVID-19 vaccination. CDR3 DNA sequence: TGTGCCTGGAACTGGGGTAGCGGGAGTTCGGCCCTCTACAATGAGCAGTTCTTC. It translates to CAWNWGSGSSALYNEQFF.